This entry lists 23 T cell receptor beta chains sequenced from one sample in a study of vaccination effects on CD4 cells after COVID-19. Subsequent to roughly 9 days of culture, CD4+ T cells were isolated. All study participants received two doses of BNT162b2 or mRNA-1273 vaccine. Sequenced by immunoSEQ multiplex PCR; TCRdb stores in-frame clones only, minus some. The table has some 47,000 clones, approximately 70% seen once. Their target antigens are unknown. The material sequenced was CD4+ T cells from PBMCs cultured without peptide, taken after COVID-19 vaccination. The receptors come from a human donor who received a COVID-19 vaccine.

Turning to this clone: Other DNA sequences in this specimen translate into the identical CDR3. This sequence joins TRBV10-1 and TRBJ2-5; D may correspond to TRBD1 or TRBD2 (5 bases each). The V end was cut by 2 bases, the J end by 5 bases, with 9 bases between. Germline lookup yields CDR1 WNHNN and CDR2 SYGVQD (reference sequence). This CDR3 has 13 residues. CDR3 nucleotides: TGCGCCAGCAGTGAGGGGGACCGGGAGACCCAGTACTTC. It translates to CASSEGDRETQYF.

In its sample, this clone was seen once. CDR3 bases: TGTGCCAGCAGTCTTAGCGGGGGCCCATCCTACGAGCAGTACTTC. It yields the protein CASSLSGGPSYEQYF. V is TRBV6-2 or TRBV6-3 and J is TRBJ2-7; TRBD2 matches 9 bases. This CDR3 has 15 amino acids. Germline CDR1 reads MNHEY; CDR2 reads SVGEGT. J gave up 1 base and V 5 bases, and 6 bases lay outside the gene matches.

The gene calls are TRBV3-1 (or the pseudogene TRBV3-2) and TRBJ1-2, with D hard to call. Trimming shortened V by 0 bases and J by 2 bases, and 13 bases separated the two germline ends. Germline values: CDR1 LGHDT, CDR2 YNNKEL (reference sequence). The CDR3 contains 16 residues. CDR3 sequence: CASSQDLVVRNYGYTF. The DNA of the CDR3 is TGTGCCAGCAGCCAAGATTTAGTTGTCAGAAACTATGGCTACACCTTC.

The genes are TRBV19 and TRBJ1-2; unclear D gene. V was trimmed by 6 bases and J by 0 bases, leaving 14 bases between them. CDR1 and CDR2 from the germline V gene are LNHDA and SQIVND (reference sequence). The CDR3 runs to 15 residues. The CDR3 spells CASRVSSSANYGYTF. The CDR3 region has the DNA TGTGCCAGTAGGGTTAGCAGCTCAGCTAACTATGGCTACACCTTC.

This rearrangement joins TRBV14 to TRBJ1-5; D ambiguous. The germline V gene encodes CDR1 SGHDN and CDR2 FVKESK. V was shortened by 6 bases and J by 6 bases, with 15 bases between the two germline ends. This CDR3 spans 14 amino acids. CDR3 in amino acids: CASSQSGSGQPQHF. For the CDR3, the DNA is TGTGCCAGCAGTCAGTCCGGGAGTGGTCAGCCCCAGCATTTT.

The chain has TRBV5-4 and TRBJ2-1; D is unclear. This CDR3 has 17 residues. Trimming shortened V by 0 bases and J by 1 base, and 14 bases separated the two germline ends. Per germline, CDR1 SGHNT and CDR2 YYREEE (reference sequence). CDR3 coding DNA: TGTGCCAGCAGCTTGGTTCAGGTCCCCCGGTCCTACAATGAGCAGTTCTTC. Its protein is CASSLVQVPRSYNEQFF.

The chain uses TRBV6-4 and TRBJ2-1; TRBD2 matches 10 bases. The junction had 6 bases not matched to a gene; V was cut back by 4 bases and J by 3 bases. Germline V gene data show CDR1 as MRHNA and CDR2 as SNTAGT. The CDR3 is 16 residues long. CDR3 nucleotide sequence: TGTGCCAGCAGTGTCCGGACTAGCGGTGACTACAATGAGCAGTTCTTC. Its translation is CASSVRTSGDYNEQFF.

This clone is a singleton in its sample. The gene calls are TRBV18 and TRBJ1-3; D gene unclear. From germline, CDR1 is KGHSH and CDR2 LQKENI. CDR3 length: 16 residues. The germline V and J ends were trimmed by 3 bases and 4 bases, with 16 bases remaining between them. The CDR3 bases are TGTGCCAGCTCACCCGACAACAGAGGTGCCGGAAACACCATATATTTT. The encoded protein is CASSPDNRGAGNTIYF.

The chain uses TRBV18 and TRBJ2-7, with 7 nucleotides matching TRBD1. J lost 0 bases, V lost 1 base, and 0 bases had no gene match. This CDR3 comprises 14 residues. Germline-derived CDR1 and CDR2 are KGHSH and LQKENI. In nucleotides, the CDR3 is TGTGCCAGCTCACCACAGGGGGCCTCCTACGAGCAGTACTTC. The encoded protein is CASSPQGASYEQYF.

The chain joins TRBV10-3 to TRBJ2-3; 9 bases match TRBD2. J was trimmed by 1 base and V by 5 bases; bases with no gene match: 4. Per germline, CDR1 ENHRY and CDR2 SYGVKD. The CDR3 has 15 amino acids. CDR3 sequence: CAISQERGGTDTQYF. CDR3 in DNA: TGTGCCATCAGTCAAGAGCGGGGGGGCACAGATACGCAGTATTTT.

J is TRBJ2-7 and V is TRBV10-2, with 11 bases that match TRBD1. The CDR3 is 14 amino acids. V lost 5 bases to trimming and J lost 4 bases; unmatched junction nucleotides: 4. CDR1 WSHSY and CDR2 SAAADI come from the germline V gene. Here the CDR3 DNA reads TGCGCCAGCAGTCACCGGGACAGGGGGTACGAGCAGTACTTC. Translating gives CASSHRDRGYEQYF.

The chain links TRBV4-1 to TRBJ1-1, with D possibly TRBD1 on 5 matching bases. CDR3 size: 16 residues. Trimming cost V 5 bases and J 9 bases, with 25 bases left between them. CDR1 is MGHRA, CDR2 YSYEKL, per germline. The CDR3 region is CASSNHDRGPGTKAFF. The DNA of the CDR3 is TGCGCCAGCAGCAATCATGATAGGGGACCGGGAACTAAAGCTTTCTTT.

This chain connects TRBV11-3 to TRBJ1-1, with D unclear. Trimming pared 5 bases from V and 0 bases from J, leaving 4 bases between. Germline V CDR1 and CDR2: SGHNT, YENEEA. The CDR3 runs 12 residues. The chain's CDR3 is CASSGVNTEAFF. CDR3 coding DNA: TGTGCCAGCAGCGGGGTGAACACTGAAGCTTTCTTT. The full variable domain, with the rest looked up from reference TRBV11-3 and TRBJ1-1, is EAGVVQSPRYKIIEKKQPVAFWCNPISGHNTLYWYLQNLGQGPELLIRYENEEAVDDSQLPKDRFSAERLKGVDSTLKIQPAELGDSAVYLCASSGVNTEAFFGQGTRLTVV.

This clone was observed a handful of times. V usage is TRBV6-5 and J usage is TRBJ1-5; D unresolved. This CDR3 is built from 13 residues. Germline-derived CDR1 and CDR2 are MNHEY and SVGAGI. V lost 7 bases to trimming and J lost 3 bases, with 10 bases between them. The CDR3 DNA is TGTGCCAGCACCCCCTACAACAATCAGCCCCAGCATTTT. As protein: CASTPYNNQPQHF.

This chain uses TRBV11-3 with TRBJ2-1, with D tentatively TRBD2 (5 bases). Germline loops: CDR1 SGHNT, CDR2 YENEEA. The CDR3 runs to 13 residues. Trimming shortened V by 5 bases and J by 5 bases, and 10 bases separated the two germline ends. CDR3 nucleotides: TGTGCCAGCAGCATACTAGGCGACAATGAGCAGTTCTTC. This translates into CASSILGDNEQFF.

In its sample, this clone was seen once. This sequence joins TRBV5-1 and TRBJ2-5, with D hard to call. The CDR3 covers 13 residues. Trimming took off 5 bases at V and 2 bases at J, with 10 bases between the two ends. CDR1 is SGHRS and CDR2 is YFSETQ in the germline V gene. Here the CDR3 reads CASRVPRQETQYF. CDR3 nucleotides: TGCGCCAGCAGAGTTCCCAGGCAAGAGACCCAGTACTTC.

This clone was found a few times. This sequence joins TRBV21-1 and TRBJ2-7; the listed D gene, TRBD2, was not tested against the DNA. TRBV21-1 is annotated as a pseudogene. The CDR3 length is 15 residues. CDR3 nucleotides: TGTGCCAGCAGTAGGCTAGCGGGGATATCTGGCGAGCAGTACTTC. Translating gives CASSRLAGISGEQYF.

The V and J genes are TRBV3-1 (or the pseudogene TRBV3-2) and TRBJ1-6, with 7 positions matching TRBD1. The CDR3 runs 14 residues. J lost 10 bases, V lost 0 bases, and 3 bases had no gene match. Germline assignment: CDR1 LGHDT and CDR2 YNNKEL (reference sequence). The CDR3 bases are TGTGCCAGCAGCCAAGAAACAGGGGTATCACCCCTCCACTTT. The encoded protein is CASSQETGVSPLHF.

A few counts support this clone. The V call is TRBV7-8, the J call TRBJ2-1; D is unclear. The germline V gene has CDR1 SGHVS and CDR2 FQNEAQ. Trimming cost V 1 base and J 7 bases, with 17 bases left between them. There are 16 residues in the CDR3. CDR3 amino acids: CASSLVLSGQFNEQFF. CDR3 nucleotide sequence: TGTGCCAGCAGCTTAGTATTATCCGGCCAATTTAATGAGCAGTTCTTC. The full variable domain, completed using reference TRBV7-8 and TRBJ2-1, is GAGVSQSPRYKVAKRGQDVALRCDPISGHVSLFWYQQALGQGPEFLTYFQNEAQLDKSGLPSDRFFAERPEGSVSTLKIQRTQQEDSAVYLCASSLVLSGQFNEQFFGPGTRLTVL.

The chain links TRBV18 to TRBJ1-2; D possibly corresponds to TRBD1 (5 bases). Germline CDR1 KGHSH, CDR2 LQKENI. Between the trimmed V and J ends, which lost 2 bases and 4 bases, there was a span of 14 bases. This CDR3 has 15 residues. The chain's CDR3 is CASSPGPGGGYGYTF. Written as DNA, the CDR3 is TGTGCCAGCTCACCAGGGCCCGGGGGTGGCTATGGCTACACCTTC.

The count of this clone is one. The V call is TRBV25-1, the J call TRBJ2-7, with a possible D match to TRBD1 (6 bases). The CDR3 is 13 residues long. Germline loops: CDR1 MGHDK, CDR2 SYGVNS. Trimming shortened V by 5 bases and J by 3 bases, and 11 bases separated the two germline ends. The CDR3 region is CASSPLDSYEQYF. The CDR3, as DNA: TGTGCCAGCAGTCCCCTGGACAGCTACGAGCAGTACTTC.

There are a few counts of this clone. J is TRBJ2-7 and V is TRBV6-5; D gene ambiguous. V lost 8 bases, J lost 2 bases, and 13 bases lay in between. This CDR3 is 13 amino acids long. Germline CDR1 and CDR2: MNHEY and SVGAGI. CDR3 nucleotide sequence: TGTGCCAGCCAATTGACCCGCACCTACGAGCAGTACTTC. This sequence encodes CASQLTRTYEQYF.

The chain couples TRBV23-1 to TRBJ1-6; D ambiguous. Being an ORF, TRBV23-1 has a function that is uncertain. The V and J ends lost 3 bases and 8 bases respectively, with 20 bases between them. This CDR3 has 17 amino acids. The CDR3 loop reads CASSQRVHRALDSPLHF. CDR3 sequence (DNA): TGCGCCAGCAGTCAGAGGGTCCATCGGGCTTTGGATTCACCCCTCCACTTT.